This TCR beta chain came from a study of control samples from healthy donors and cancer patients. The V gene's germline CDR1 is SGHTA and CDR2 FQGNSA. The CDR3 loop spans 12 amino acids. Trimming stripped 5 bases from V and 4 bases from J, with 6 bases between. This clone was observed a single time. The sample contains more than one DNA sequence encoding this CDR3. Using immunoSEQ multiplex PCR, the repertoire was profiled, and TCRdb retains in-frame clones only, with some absent. Among approximately 20,000 clones listed, less than 90% were seen once. Material: PBMCs. The receptor was derived from a man in his sixties with colorectal cancer. This rearrangement joins TRBV7-2 to TRBJ1-3, with unresolved D. The CDR3 protein is CASSLQGNTIYF. CDR3 nucleotide sequence: TGTGCCAGCAGCCTACAGGGAAACACCATATATTTT.